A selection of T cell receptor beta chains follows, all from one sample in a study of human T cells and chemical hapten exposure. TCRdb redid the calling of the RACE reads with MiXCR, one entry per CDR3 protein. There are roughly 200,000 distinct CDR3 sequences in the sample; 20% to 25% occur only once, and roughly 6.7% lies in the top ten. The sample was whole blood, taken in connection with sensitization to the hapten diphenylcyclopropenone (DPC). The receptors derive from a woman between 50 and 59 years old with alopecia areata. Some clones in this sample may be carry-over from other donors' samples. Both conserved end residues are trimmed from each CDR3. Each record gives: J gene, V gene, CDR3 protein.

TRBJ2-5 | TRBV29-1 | SVGQGNLGLETQY
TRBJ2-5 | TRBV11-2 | ASSHGTVETQY
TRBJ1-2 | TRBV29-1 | SVGGVDGYT
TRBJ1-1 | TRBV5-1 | ASRVEGGMNTEAF
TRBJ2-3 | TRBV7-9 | ASSLVAGDLTSTDTQY
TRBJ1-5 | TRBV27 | ASSLLGISNQPQH
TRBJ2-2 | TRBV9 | ASKLGQNTGELF
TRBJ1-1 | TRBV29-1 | SVDGIRGSTEAF
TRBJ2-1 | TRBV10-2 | ASSVVDEQF
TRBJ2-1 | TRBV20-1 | SARGAGGVNEQF
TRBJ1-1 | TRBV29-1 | SVEGIRKAF
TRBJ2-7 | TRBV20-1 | QGAGESYEQY
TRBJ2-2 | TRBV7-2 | ASSLFGRGNTGELF
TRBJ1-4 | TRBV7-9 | ASSQDSYNEKLF